Below, 22 T cell receptor beta chains from the same sample are listed, as sequenced in a study of T cells in Graves' hyperthyroidism and ophthalmopathy. Amplified regions were TCR beta CDR3 sequences from RNA transcripts. The HTBI primer set served for first-round RT-PCR of the TCR CDR3. TCRdb used MiXCR to reprocess the multiplex PCR reads, holding one entry per CDR3 protein. This sample has about 92,000 distinct CDR3 sequences, with around 50% found just once. Sample: blood. Receptors originate from a woman in her thirties or forties with Graves' hyperthyroidism.

This clonotype was detected many times. CDR3 amino acids: CSLVGAGGEQYF. For the CDR3, the DNA is TGCAGCTTAGTAGGGGCAGGGGGCGAGCAGTACTTC. The chain carries TRBV29-1 and TRBJ2-7; 7 bases line up with TRBD1. This CDR3 spans 12 amino acids. V lost 8 bases to trimming and J lost 6 bases; unmatched junction nucleotides: 10. Germline lookup yields CDR1 SQVTM and CDR2 ANQGSEA.

CDR3 residues: CSNLRQDREETQYF. DNA of the CDR3: TGCAGCAACCTCCGACAGGATAGAGAAGAGACCCAGTACTTC. The chain recombines TRBV29-1 with TRBJ2-5; tentative D call: TRBD1 (6 bases). The CDR3 is made up of 14 amino acids. In germline, CDR1 is SQVTM, CDR2 ANQGSEA. Trimming stripped 8 bases from V and 3 bases from J, with 19 bases between.

V is TRBV25-1 and J is TRBJ2-2, with a weak D call TRBD1 (6 bases). The CDR3 runs to 19 residues. Germline CDR1 reads MGHDK; CDR2 reads SYGVNS. V lost 4 bases and J 2 bases, leaving 23 bases between the germline ends. The CDR3 DNA sequence: TGTGCCAGCAGTGCTAGTGGTTTTCGTACAGGGCCTAACACCGGGGAGCTGTTTTTT. As protein: CASSASGFRTGPNTGELFF.

This clonotype was observed a handful of times. The chain carries TRBV15 and TRBJ1-2, with D unclear. Deletions cut 10 bases from V and 1 base from J, with 19 bases between. Germline lookup yields CDR1 LNHNV and CDR2 YYDKDF (reference sequence). The CDR3 spans 15 residues. CDR3 coding DNA: TGTGCCATCAAGGACGGTAGAAGAAATAACTATGGCTACACCTTC. It codes for CAIKDGRRNNYGYTF. The entire variable domain, with the rest obtained from reference TRBV15 and TRBJ1-2, is as follows: DAMVIQNPRYQVTQFGKPVTLSCSQTLNHNVMYWYQQKSSQAPKLLFHYYDKDFNNEADTPDNFQSRRPNTSFCFLDIRSPGLGDTAMYLCAIKDGRRNNYGYTFGSGTRLTVV.

This clonotype was seen many times. The chain employs TRBV20-1 and TRBJ1-3; no clear D. V lost 2 bases, J lost 4 bases, and 9 bases lay in between. The CDR3 has 13 residues. The germline gives CDR1 DFQATT, CDR2 SNEGSKA (reference sequence). In DNA form, the CDR3 reads TGCAGTGCTAGAAAGGCGGGAGGAAACACCATATATTTT. Its protein is CSARKAGGNTIYF.

This clonotype was detected many times. The chain couples TRBV20-1 to TRBJ2-7; TRBD2 matches at 12 bases. This CDR3 is built from 14 residues. Germline trimming cut 3 bases from V and 7 bases from J; bases unmatched to any gene: 7. Germline V gene data show CDR1 as DFQATT and CDR2 as SNEGSKA (reference sequence). The CDR3: CSASLAGGPDEQYF. CDR3 nucleotides: TGCAGTGCTAGTCTAGCGGGAGGGCCCGATGAGCAGTACTTC.

The V gene is TRBV7-9, the J gene TRBJ1-2, with 7 bases lining up with TRBD1. This CDR3 is built from 11 residues. Trimming cost V 4 bases and J 8 bases; bases outside gene matches: 1. Germline loops: CDR1 SEHNR, CDR2 FQNEAQ (reference sequence). In DNA form, the CDR3 reads TGTGCCAGCAGCTCGACAGGGGGCTACACCTTC. Translating it yields CASSSTGGYTF.

The CDR3 DNA reads as TGTGCCAGCAGTCCCGGGACAGGGGGCGCGGGTGGCTACACCTTC. As protein: CASSPGTGGAGGYTF. The J gene is TRBJ1-2, the V gene TRBV7-9; 12 nucleotides align to TRBD1. The germline CDR1 and CDR2 sequences are SEHNR and FQNEAQ (reference sequence). There are 15 residues in the CDR3. Trimming took 6 bases from V and 7 from J; bases not matched to a gene: 9.

The V call is TRBV15, the J call TRBJ1-2; 8 positions match TRBD1. This CDR3 has 14 amino acids. Per germline, CDR1 LNHNV and CDR2 YYDKDF (reference sequence). Losses at the gene ends were 0 bases for V and 7 bases for J; bases not matched to a gene: 4. Here the CDR3 reads CATSRDWQGAGYTF. The CDR3 region has the DNA TGTGCCACCAGCAGAGATTGGCAGGGGGCTGGCTACACCTTC.

This clonotype was observed a few times. V and J are TRBV12-5 and TRBJ2-1; a possible D gene is TRBD1 (5 bases). CDR3 size: 13 residues. Trimming left V 4 bases short and J 9 bases short, with 13 bases between. Germline lookup yields CDR1 LGHNT and CDR2 FRNRAP. In DNA form, the CDR3 reads TGTGCTAGTGGTTCTGACAGTTACCCTGAGCAGTTCTTC. It specifies CASGSDSYPEQFF.

The CDR3 loop is CASSQTGHYEQYF. DNA of the CDR3: TGTGCCAGCAGCCAGACAGGCCACTACGAGCAGTACTTC. The J gene is TRBJ2-7, the V gene TRBV7-2; tentatively, D is TRBD1 (6 bases). Trimming took off 5 bases at V and 3 bases at J, with 11 bases between the two ends. Per the germline V gene, CDR1 is SGHTA and CDR2 is FQGNSA. This CDR3 is built from 13 residues.

A word on this clonotype: The conserved phenylalanine or tryptophan normally closing the CDR3 is absent here, so this likely arose from a read error. It is unclear where the CDR3 begins or ends on the DNA, so no DNA is shown, and the CDR3 is as TCRdb lists it. This chain's CDR3 is CSARGQLNTGELVL. The chain is built from TRBV20-1 and TRBJ2-2; whether TRBD1, the table's D call, matches the DNA was not checked. Germline CDR1 reads DFQATT; CDR2 reads SNEGSKA (reference sequence). The length of the CDR3 is 14 amino acids, counting both ends.

The sample holds many counts of this clonotype. CDR3 loop: CASIPNGALAQHF. The CDR3, as DNA: TGTGCCAGTATCCCAAATGGGGCCCTGGCCCAGCATTTT. V gene TRBV19 combines with J gene TRBJ1-5, with TRBD1 as a possible D gene (5 bases). Trimming stripped 7 bases from V and 11 bases from J, with 18 bases between. The CDR3 runs to 13 residues. Germline CDR1 is LNHDA and CDR2 is SQIVND (reference sequence).

This clonotype was recorded at least ten times. The chain recombines TRBV7-2 with TRBJ2-7; D tentatively reads TRBD1 or TRBD2 (5 bases each). Germline CDR1 SGHTA, CDR2 FQGNSA. The CDR3 has 13 residues. V lost 6 bases, J lost 3 bases, and 12 bases lay in between. The CDR3: CASSYAGSYEQYF. The CDR3 DNA is TGTGCCAGCAGTTATGCAGGGAGCTACGAGCAGTACTTC.

V usage is TRBV2 and J usage is TRBJ2-5; 8 nucleotides agree with TRBD1. The germline CDR1 and CDR2 sequences are SNHLY and FYNNEI. The V segment lost 5 bases and the J segment 3 bases; nucleotides outside the gene matches: 11. This CDR3 is built from 16 residues. The CDR3 nucleotides read TGTGCCAGCAGTTACTCTGGCGGACAGGGAAAAGAGACCCAGTACTTC. Amino acids: CASSYSGGQGKETQYF.

The gene calls are TRBV10-3 and TRBJ2-7, with D perhaps TRBD1 (6 bases). CDR3 length: 11 residues. The V gene's germline CDR1 is ENHRY and CDR2 SYGVKD. CDR3 region: CARKGDSAQYF. For the CDR3, the DNA is TGTGCTAGGAAGGGGGATTCGGCGCAGTACTTC.

Worth noting for this clonotype: A read error is likely, as this CDR3 ends without the conserved phenylalanine or tryptophan. CDR3 coding DNA: TGTGCCATCAGCCCTGGCGGGGACAGGGACACCATATATCTC. This codes for CAISPGGDRDTIYL. The chain carries TRBV10-3 and TRBJ1-3; 9 nucleotides align to TRBD1. V lost 6 bases, J lost 8 bases, and 8 bases stayed unmatched. The V gene's germline CDR1 is ENHRY and CDR2 SYGVKD. There are 14 residues in the CDR3.

The chain uses TRBV20-1 and TRBJ2-5; D remains ambiguous. The CDR3 is 12 residues long. In germline, CDR1 is DFQATT, CDR2 SNEGSKA (reference sequence). The germline V and J ends were trimmed by 5 bases and 2 bases, with 9 bases remaining between them. CDR3 nucleotides: TGCAGTGCTTCGGAAGGACAAGAGACCCAGTACTTC. Amino acid sequence: CSASEGQETQYF.

This clonotype was counted only a few times. It may be a read error: a sequence one base away is much more abundant. The chain uses TRBV29-1 and TRBJ1-1, with 9 bases that match TRBD1. J gave up 11 bases and V 8 bases, and 9 bases lay outside the gene matches. The CDR3 loop spans 11 amino acids. CDR1 is SQVTM and CDR2 is ANQGSEA in the germline V gene. CDR3 region: CSSLGDRVAFF. CDR3 coding DNA: TGCAGCTCCTTAGGGGACAGGGTGGCTTTCTTT.

This clonotype has a count of ten or more. The V call is TRBV29-1, the J call TRBJ1-1; tentatively, D is TRBD1 (5 bases). V was pared by 7 bases and J by 7 bases, with 16 bases between. The V gene's germline CDR1 is SQVTM and CDR2 ANQGSEA. The CDR3 has 12 residues. As DNA, the CDR3 is TGCAGCGGGGGGGACCCTGGGGGTGAAGCTTTCTTT. Translating it yields CSGGDPGGEAFF.

Details on this clonotype: The junction departs from germline at one end; a sequencing error may be responsible. The chain combines TRBV7-9 with TRBJ1-5; D gene ambiguous. The CDR3 is 13 amino acids. Germline V CDR1 and CDR2: SEHNR, FQNEAQ (reference sequence). CDR3 nucleotide sequence: TGTGCCAACAGCGAGGCAAGCAATCAGCCCCAGCATTTT. Its translation: CANSEASNQPQHF.

Ten or more counts support this clonotype. V gene TRBV7-8 combines with J gene TRBJ1-5, with D uncertain. V lost 5 bases to trimming and J lost 3 bases, with 17 bases between them. Germline V CDR1 and CDR2: SGHVS, FQNEAQ. The CDR3 runs to 16 residues. CDR3 nucleotides: TGTGCCAGCAGCCCAAGTAGAGCCCCCTACAATCAGCCCCAGCATTTT. This translates into CASSPSRAPYNQPQHF.